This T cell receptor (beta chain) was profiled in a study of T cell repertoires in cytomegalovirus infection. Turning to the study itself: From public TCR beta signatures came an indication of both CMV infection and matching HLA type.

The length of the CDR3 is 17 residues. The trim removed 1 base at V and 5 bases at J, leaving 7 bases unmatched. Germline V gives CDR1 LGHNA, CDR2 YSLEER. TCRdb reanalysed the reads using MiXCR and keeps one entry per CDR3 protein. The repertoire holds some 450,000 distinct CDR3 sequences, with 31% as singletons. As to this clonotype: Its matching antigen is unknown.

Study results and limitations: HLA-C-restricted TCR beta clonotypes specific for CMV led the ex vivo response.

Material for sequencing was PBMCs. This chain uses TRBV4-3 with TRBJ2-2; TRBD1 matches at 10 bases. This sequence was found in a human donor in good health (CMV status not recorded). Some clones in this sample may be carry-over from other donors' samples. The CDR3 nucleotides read TGCGCCAGCAGCCAAGGGCAGGACAGGGGGTGGACCGGGGAGCTGTTTTTT. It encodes CASSQGQDRGWTGELFF.